A single sample gave rise to the 16 T cell receptor beta chains below, sequenced in a study of a mutant IDH1 vaccine in newly diagnosed glioma. This table comes from immunoSEQ multiplex PCR, and its TCRdb copy is limited to in-frame clones, with some not included. The sample holds roughly 68,000 clones, 74% seen once. The time point denotes: week 35, safety follow-up. The investigators gave 300 ug of mutant IDH1 20-mer peptide in each vaccine dose, together with topical imiquimod. These receptors' antigens are unknown. The specimen comprised PBMCs, sampled from a glioma patient whose treatment included an IDH1 peptide vaccine. These receptors were taken from a man aged 50-60 years with glioma.

This clone was detected only once. The V and J genes are TRBV18 and TRBJ2-1, with a tentative D call TRBD1 (5 bases). Germline assignment: CDR1 KGHSH and CDR2 LQKENI. The length of the CDR3 is 15 residues. V lost 3 bases and J lost 4, with 13 bases in between. The CDR3 DNA reads as TGTGCCAGCTCACCCGGACAAGTAGTATACAATGAGCAGTTCTTC. Residues: CASSPGQVVYNEQFF.

The chain joins TRBV18 to TRBJ1-1, with D perhaps TRBD1 (5 bases). Trimming left V 5 bases short and J 1 base short, with 14 bases between. Germline CDR1 is KGHSH and CDR2 is LQKENI. The CDR3 covers 15 residues. The CDR3 loop reads CASSGGAQENTEAFF. CDR3 DNA sequence: TGTGCCAGCTCAGGGGGTGCACAAGAGAACACTGAAGCTTTCTTT.

This clone was recorded a few times. The genes are TRBV5-4 and TRBJ2-3; 7 bases are a match to TRBD1. The germline CDR1 and CDR2 sequences are SGHNT and YYREEE (reference sequence). This CDR3 has 13 amino acids. V shed 4 bases and J 7 bases; nucleotides not matched to a gene: 6. Here the CDR3 DNA reads TGTGCCAGCAGCGAGGACAGGCAGAATACGCAGTATTTT. Residues: CASSEDRQNTQYF. The full variable domain, its missing parts supplied by reference TRBV5-4 and TRBJ2-3, is ETGVTQSPTHLIKTRGQQVTLRCSSQSGHNTVSWYQQALGQGPQFIFQYYREEENGRGNFPPRFSGLQFPNYSSELNVNALELDDSALYLCASSEDRQNTQYFGPGTRLTVL.

The chain carries TRBV7-2 and TRBJ1-1; D is undetermined. Germline V gene sequence: CDR1 SGHTA, CDR2 FQGNSA. The CDR3 consists of 15 residues. V was cut by 0 bases and J by 1 base, with 9 bases left in between. The CDR3 region has the DNA TGTGCCAGCAGCTTAGCTTCCGGAAGGAACACTGAAGCTTTCTTT. This codes for CASSLASGRNTEAFF.

This chain uses TRBV29-1 with TRBJ1-4; D is possibly TRBD1 (6 bases). CDR1 is SQVTM, CDR2 ANQGSEA, per germline. V was clipped by 0 bases and J by 7 bases, with 12 bases between them. The CDR3 extends over 14 amino acids. The CDR3 nucleotides are TGCAGCGTTGAAGACAGGACAGCGGGTGAAAAACTGTTTTTT. Amino acid sequence: CSVEDRTAGEKLFF.

The V call is TRBV4-3, the J call TRBJ2-7; either TRBD1 or TRBD2 may supply D (5 bases each). The CDR3 runs 14 residues. The V gene's germline CDR1 is LGHNA and CDR2 YSLEER. V was pared by 4 bases and J by 0 bases, with 10 bases between. The DNA of the CDR3 is TGCGCCAGCAGCCCCGGGACGGACTCCTACGAGCAGTACTTC. Protein sequence: CASSPGTDSYEQYF.

This clone appeared a few times. The chain links TRBV29-1 to TRBJ2-1; 10 bases align to TRBD1. Germline V gives CDR1 SQVTM, CDR2 ANQGSEA. There are 13 residues in the CDR3. Trimming took 6 bases from V and 9 from J; bases not matched to a gene: 8. In nucleotides, the CDR3 is TGCAGCGTAGACGGGACAGGGGCGGGTGAGCAGTTCTTC. Translated, it gives CSVDGTGAGEQFF.

This clone was detected once. This chain connects TRBV5-6 to TRBJ2-5; 9 positions match TRBD1. V was clipped by 1 base and J by 5 bases; unmatched bases: 3. The CDR3 has 14 amino acids. Germline V CDR1 and CDR2: SGHDT, YYEEEE. The DNA of the CDR3 is TGTGCCAGCAGCTTGACAGGGGGCGAGGAGACCCAGTACTTC. Its protein product is CASSLTGGEETQYF.

This clone has only a few counts. The rearrangement uses TRBV19 and TRBJ1-5; 8 positions match TRBD1. J gave up 9 bases and V 4 bases, and 11 bases lay outside the gene matches. CDR3 size: 15 residues. CDR1 and CDR2 (germline): LNHDA, SQIVND (reference sequence). The CDR3 loop is CASSTTGTGPRPQHF. CDR3 DNA: TGTGCCAGTAGTACCACTGGGACAGGTCCTCGGCCCCAGCATTTT.

For the CDR3, the DNA is TGTGCCAGCACCGAGGGGACTATCACAGATACGCAGTATTTT. Translation: CASTEGTITDTQYF. This chain connects TRBV2 to TRBJ2-3; 7 positions agree with TRBD2. Germline V gives CDR1 SNHLY, CDR2 FYNNEI. The CDR3 is 14 residues long. V shed 7 bases, J shed 2 bases, and the junction held 6 bases outside the gene matches. Based on the CDR3 plus reference TRBV2 and TRBJ2-3, the full variable domain is EPEVTQTPSHQVTQMGQEVILRCVPISNHLYFYWYRQILGQKVEFLVSFYNNEISEKSEIFDDQFSVERPDGSNFTLKIRSTKLEDSAMYFCASTEGTITDTQYFGPGTRLTVL.

This clone showed up many times. J is TRBJ1-5 and V is TRBV19; D not certain. Trimming pared 7 bases from V and 4 bases from J, leaving 14 bases between. There are 14 residues in the CDR3. Germline V lookup: CDR1 LNHDA, CDR2 SQIVND (reference sequence). The CDR3 loop reads CASTLQRFNQPQHF. CDR3 coding DNA: TGTGCCAGTACCTTGCAGAGGTTTAATCAGCCCCAGCATTTT.

The rearrangement joins TRBV4-2 to TRBJ1-2; no reliable D call. The V gene's germline CDR1 is LGHNA and CDR2 YNFKEQ. There are 18 residues in the CDR3. V shed 1 base and J shed 1 base, with 19 bases lying between them. The CDR3 is CASSQALPAGTSNYGYTF. For the CDR3, the DNA is TGTGCCAGCAGCCAAGCCCTCCCGGCGGGAACAAGTAACTATGGCTACACCTTC.

The rearrangement joins TRBV5-6 to TRBJ1-3, with no clear D. Trimming cost V 4 bases and J 1 base, with 15 bases left between them. CDR1 is SGHDT and CDR2 is YYEEEE in the germline V gene. CDR3 size: 16 residues. CDR3 in amino acids: CASSQGTPISGNTIYF. The CDR3 bases are TGTGCCAGCAGCCAAGGCACCCCTATATCTGGAAACACCATATATTTT.

The chain has TRBV5-1 and TRBJ2-7; the D gene could be TRBD1 or TRBD2 (5 bases each). Germline V gene lookup returns CDR1 SGHRS and CDR2 YFSETQ. The CDR3 is made up of 16 amino acids. Trimming pared 0 bases from V and 4 bases from J, leaving 17 bases between. The CDR3, as DNA: TGCGCCAGCAGCTTGGATGGGGGTCGGGTTGTGTACGAGCAGTACTTC. Translation gives CASSLDGGRVVYEQYF.

The J gene is TRBJ2-2, the V gene TRBV5-4, with D maybe TRBD1 (6 bases). CDR3 length: 16 amino acids. The V end was cut by 1 base, the J end by 1 base, with 11 bases between. The germline V gene has CDR1 SGHNT and CDR2 YYREEE (reference sequence). The CDR3 DNA sequence: TGTGCCAGCAGCTTGCGTGCACAGGGGAACACCGGGGAGCTGTTTTTT. Translating it yields CASSLRAQGNTGELFF.

This chain connects TRBV2 to TRBJ1-2, with TRBD1 matching over 8 bases. CDR1 and CDR2 from the germline V gene are SNHLY and FYNNEI. With 6 bases clipped from V and 12 bases from J, the junction kept 15 bases outside the gene matches. This CDR3 region has 14 residues. The CDR3 is CASSPGQGGLRDTF. CDR3 coding DNA: TGTGCCAGCAGCCCCGGACAGGGCGGACTAAGGGACACCTTC.